Below, 9 T cell receptor beta chains from the same sample are listed, as sequenced in a study of CD8+ T cells in alopecia areata. This sample's treatment: oral pan-JAK inhibitor, 5-10 mg twice daily. Sequencing templates came from extracted RNA that was reverse transcribed into cDNA. Libraries were prepared by immunoSEQ multiplex PCR; TCRdb keeps only in-frame clonotypes and omits some of them. Among 150,000 to 200,000 clones listed, roughly 65% were seen once. The sample consisted of CD4+ T cells sorted from blood, taken at week 4, from a patient treated with tofacitinib. Receptor source: a human donor with alopecia areata.

The chain combines TRBV5-1 with TRBJ2-3, with D perhaps TRBD1 or TRBD2 (5 bases each). With 1 base removed from V and 6 bases from J, the gap between germline ends came to 15 bases. Germline assignment: CDR1 SGHRS and CDR2 YFSETQ. The CDR3 loop spans 15 amino acids. This CDR3 reads CASSLSQGPVDTQYF. The CDR3, as DNA: TGCGCCAGCAGCTTGAGTCAGGGACCGGTGGATACGCAGTATTTT.

V and J are TRBV9 and TRBJ2-1, with D maybe TRBD1 (6 bases). This CDR3 contains 14 residues. The V and J ends lost 5 bases and 8 bases respectively, with 17 bases between them. The germline gives CDR1 SGDLS, CDR2 YYNGEE. The CDR3 coding sequence is TGTGCCAGCAGTAGATTCGACAGGATCCATGAGCAGTTCTTC. Its translation: CASSRFDRIHEQFF.

The gene calls are TRBV30 and TRBJ1-3; D not resolved. This CDR3 has 13 residues. The ends were cut back, 1 base at V and 1 base at J, with 5 bases in the middle. CDR1 GTSNPN and CDR2 SVGIG come from the germline V gene (reference sequence). Here the CDR3 reads CAWSAGSGNTIYF. The CDR3 coding sequence is TGTGCCTGGAGTGCGGGTTCTGGAAACACCATATATTTT. The whole variable domain, remainder taken from reference TRBV30 and TRBJ1-3, is SQTIHQWPATLVQPVGSPLSLECTVEGTSNPNLYWYRQAAGRGLQLLFYSVGIGQISSEVPQNLSASRPQDRQFILSSKKLLLSDSGFYLCAWSAGSGNTIYFGEGSWLTVV.

The rearrangement joins TRBV30 to TRBJ1-2; possible D gene TRBD1, 5 bases. Germline CDR1 reads GTSNPN; CDR2 reads SVGIG (reference sequence). There are 12 residues in the CDR3. V was clipped by 3 bases and J by 7 bases, with 12 bases between them. CDR3 region: CAWRGLDGGYTF. The DNA of the CDR3 is TGTGCCTGGAGGGGGCTGGACGGTGGCTACACCTTC. The full variable domain, with the rest looked up from reference TRBV30 and TRBJ1-2, is SQTIHQWPATLVQPVGSPLSLECTVEGTSNPNLYWYRQAAGRGLQLLFYSVGIGQISSEVPQNLSASRPQDRQFILSSKKLLLSDSGFYLCAWRGLDGGYTFGSGTRLTVV.

The chain has TRBV9 and TRBJ2-6, with D perhaps given as TRBD1 or TRBD2 (5 bases each). V was shortened by 4 bases and J by 2 bases, with 16 bases between the two germline ends. Germline lookup yields CDR1 SGDLS and CDR2 YYNGEE. The CDR3 is 17 amino acids. DNA for the CDR3: TGTGCCAGCAGCTCGCCTACGGGGACGACTGGGGCCAACGTCCTGACTTTC. The encoded protein is CASSSPTGTTGANVLTF.

This clone has only a few counts. The chain is built from TRBV2 and TRBJ1-3; D not certain. CDR3 length: 11 amino acids. V dropped 6 bases and J dropped 4 bases, with 4 bases sitting between them. Germline V gives CDR1 SNHLY, CDR2 FYNNEI. CDR3 DNA: TGTGCCAGCAGAGGGGGAAACACCATATATTTT. Residues: CASRGGNTIYF.

This clone appeared once. The chain uses TRBV4-3 and TRBJ2-3; 9 bases align to TRBD2. Trimming at V came to 4 bases and at J to 2 bases, leaving 10 bases not matched to a gene. The CDR3 is 17 residues long. Per germline, CDR1 LGHNA and CDR2 YSLEER. CDR3 bases: TGCGCCAGCAGCCTAAGAGGGGCGGGGGGGACCACAGATACGCAGTATTTT. It translates to CASSLRGAGGTTDTQYF.

This sequence joins TRBV29-1 and TRBJ2-2; 7 nucleotides agree with TRBD2. This CDR3 has 12 residues. V lost 7 bases, J lost 6 bases, and 5 bases stayed unmatched. Germline V gene data show CDR1 as SQVTM and CDR2 as ANQGSEA. CDR3 nucleotides: TGCAGCGGGGGAGGGATGGCCGGGGAGCTGTTTTTT. Translating it yields CSGGGMAGELFF.

The rearrangement uses TRBV29-1 and TRBJ2-7; D ambiguous. V dropped 6 bases and J dropped 8 bases, with 17 bases sitting between them. This CDR3 is 12 amino acids long. Germline-derived CDR1 and CDR2 are SQVTM and ANQGSEA. The CDR3 protein is CSVNSAHDKQYF. The CDR3 coding sequence is TGCAGCGTCAACTCAGCCCATGACAAGCAGTACTTC.